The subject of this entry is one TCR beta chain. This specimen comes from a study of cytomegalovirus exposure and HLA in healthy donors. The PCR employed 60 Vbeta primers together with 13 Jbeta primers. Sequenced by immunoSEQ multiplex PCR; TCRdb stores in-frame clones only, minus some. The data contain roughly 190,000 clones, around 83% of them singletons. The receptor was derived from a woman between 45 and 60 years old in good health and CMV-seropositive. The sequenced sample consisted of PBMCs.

The CDR3 is CASSYLQGSETQYF. CDR3 nucleotide sequence: TGTGCCAGCAGTTATCTCCAGGGCTCGGAGACCCAGTACTTC. The chain couples TRBV6-6 to TRBJ2-5; weak D call: TRBD1 (5 bases). V was pared by 3 bases and J by 5 bases, with 13 bases between. This CDR3 has 14 amino acids. Looked up from germline, CDR1 is MNHNY and CDR2 is SVGAGI (reference sequence).